The rows below give T cell receptor beta chains drawn from one sample of a study of cytomegalovirus exposure and HLA in healthy donors. Sequencing used immunoSEQ multiplex PCR; TCRdb keeps in-frame clones, though not all of them. The sample carries about 180,000 clones, about 85% recorded once. Sequencing was done on a sample of PBMCs. The source of these receptors is a girl between 5 and 17 years old in good health and CMV-seropositive. CDR3s leave out the opening cysteine and the closing phenylalanine or tryptophan. Each record gives: D gene, V gene, CDR3 protein. A D gene is named only where the DNA matches it firmly.

D gene: -; V gene: TRBV4-1; CDR3 protein: ASSGGDQPQH
D gene: -; V gene: TRBV5-1; CDR3 protein: ASSPRGYGYT
D gene: TRBD1; V gene: TRBV5-1; CDR3 protein: ASSPGQGNEQY
D gene: -; V gene: TRBV11-1; CDR3 protein: ASSPLLRIWRPNTGELF
D gene: TRBD1; V gene: TRBV25-1; CDR3 protein: ASSELGTGSYGYT
D gene: TRBD1; V gene: TRBV5-6; CDR3 protein: ASSWRTGGARGYT
D gene: TRBD2; V gene: TRBV10-3; CDR3 protein: AISRTSGTANTGELF
D gene: TRBD2; V gene: TRBV19; CDR3 protein: ASSIGLAGGRLTGELF
D gene: TRBD2; V gene: TRBV7-9; CDR3 protein: ASSLPGLGPFEQY
D gene: TRBD1; V gene: TRBV5-1; CDR3 protein: ASSQRTGSVEQY
D gene: -; V gene: TRBV6-5; CDR3 protein: ASSRDSETEAF
D gene: TRBD2; V gene: TRBV30; CDR3 protein: AWSGARTSGRWETQY
D gene: TRBD2; V gene: TRBV7-9; CDR3 protein: ASSPRGLAGEDTQY
D gene: TRBD2; V gene: TRBV5-6; CDR3 protein: ASNPGLAGLTFSYEQY
D gene: -; V gene: TRBV7-2; CDR3 protein: ASSLGQRNTEAF
D gene: TRBD1; V gene: TRBV5-5; CDR3 protein: ASTRQGRSGGELF
D gene: -; V gene: TRBV4-2; CDR3 protein: ASHGHSGDEKLF
D gene: TRBD2; V gene: TRBV4-1; CDR3 protein: ASRAAGGRVGEQF
D gene: TRBD1; V gene: TRBV11-1; CDR3 protein: ASSLESLAGGEQY
D gene: -; V gene: TRBV27; CDR3 protein: ASSQSVGSNEKLF
D gene: TRBD1; V gene: TRBV30; CDR3 protein: AWSSATGGVNTEAF
D gene: -; V gene: TRBV5-6; CDR3 protein: ASSLQDRNYGYT
D gene: TRBD1; V gene: TRBV27; CDR3 protein: ASSPGTGPPLDEQY
D gene: TRBD1; V gene: TRBV9; CDR3 protein: ASSVGVGQGTDTQY
D gene: TRBD2; V gene: TRBV4-1; CDR3 protein: ASSQEGWSGRLPHNEQF